The 10 T cell receptor beta chains given below trace back to one sample, sequenced in a study of shared clonotypes between healthy human individuals. TCRdb's table, derived via immunoSEQ multiplex PCR, lists solely in-frame clones and lacks some. Counted here are about 700,000 clones, around 67% occurring once; the ten biggest clones make up approximately 1.6%. Sequencing was carried out using memory CD4+ T cells sorted from blood. Regarding subset: CD45RA-negative fraction. All receptors derive from a woman aged 25 to 39 in good health.

This chain uses TRBV10-2 with TRBJ2-2; TRBD2 might be the D (6 bases). Germline loops: CDR1 WSHSY, CDR2 SAAADI. Trimming pared 6 bases from V and 4 bases from J, leaving 15 bases between. The CDR3 spans 15 residues. The DNA for the CDR3 is TGCGCCAGCAGATGGACGGAGGGATCCACCGGGGAGCTGTTTTTT. Its translation: CASRWTEGSTGELFF.

The V gene is TRBV25-1, the J gene TRBJ2-3; TRBD1 aligns across 11 bases. CDR1 is MGHDK and CDR2 is SYGVNS in the germline V gene. J was trimmed by 6 bases and V by 6 bases; bases with no gene match: 8. The CDR3 is 15 amino acids. The CDR3 region is CASSSGTGGRDTQYF. The CDR3 DNA sequence: TGTGCCAGCAGCTCAGGGACAGGGGGAAGGGATACGCAGTATTTT. The full variable domain, with the rest looked up from reference TRBV25-1 and TRBJ2-3, is EADIYQTPRYLVIGTGKKITLECSQTMGHDKMYWYQQDPGMELHLIHYSYGVNSTEKGDLSSESTVSRIRTEHFPLTLESARPSHTSQYLCASSSGTGGRDTQYFGPGTRLTVL.

CDR3: CASGNRARNSPLHF. The DNA of the CDR3 is TGCGCCAGCGGTAACAGGGCTAGGAATTCACCCCTCCACTTT. This sequence joins TRBV23-1 and TRBJ1-6, with D perhaps matching TRBD1 (6 bases). TRBV23-1 is labeled an ORF, and its function is uncertain. CDR3 length equals 14 residues. V lost 8 bases, J lost 7 bases, and 15 bases lay in between.

The genes are TRBV5-8 and TRBJ1-2; no reliable D call. Trimming shortened V by 2 bases and J by 3 bases, and 8 bases separated the two germline ends. Germline values: CDR1 SGHTS, CDR2 YDEGEE. The CDR3 is 13 residues long. The CDR3 protein is CASSLRGYYGYTF. The CDR3 nucleotides read TGTGCCAGCAGCTTACGAGGGTACTATGGCTACACCTTC.

This sequence joins TRBV29-1 and TRBJ2-2; 9 nucleotides match TRBD2. Germline V lookup: CDR1 SQVTM, CDR2 ANQGSEA. The CDR3 spans 16 residues. V dropped 7 bases and J dropped 4; count of bases not matched to a gene: 13. CDR3 protein: CSARRGVAGVTGELFF. CDR3 bases: TGCAGCGCCCGAAGGGGGGTAGCGGGAGTCACCGGGGAGCTGTTTTTT.

This chain joins TRBV14 and TRBJ1-1; D is uncertain. CDR3 length: 18 residues. Looked up from germline, CDR1 is SGHDN and CDR2 is FVKESK. V dropped 5 bases and J dropped 4 bases, with 26 bases sitting between them. The CDR3 reads CASSKPISIGRGGTEAFF. CDR3 bases: TGTGCCAGCAGCAAGCCTATATCGATCGGCCGAGGAGGCACTGAAGCTTTCTTT.

V is TRBV5-1 and J is TRBJ2-1; D remains unclear. Per germline, CDR1 SGHRS and CDR2 YFSETQ. V was trimmed by 4 bases and J by 8 bases, leaving 19 bases between them. This CDR3 has 15 amino acids. The CDR3 protein is CASSPVLSQGDEQFF. CDR3 nucleotides: TGCGCCAGCAGCCCTGTGCTTAGCCAAGGCGATGAGCAGTTCTTC.

The V gene is TRBV28, the J gene TRBJ2-1; 8 bases fit TRBD1. The CDR3 is made up of 16 amino acids. V shed 6 bases, J shed 7 bases, and the junction held 14 bases outside the gene matches. Germline values: CDR1 MDHEN, CDR2 SYDVKM. CDR3 loop: CASSPASQGASNEQFF. The CDR3, as DNA: TGTGCCAGCAGCCCGGCTAGCCAGGGGGCGTCGAATGAGCAGTTCTTC. Complete variable domain (other parts from reference TRBV28 and TRBJ2-1): DVKVTQSSRYLVKRTGEKVFLECVQDMDHENMFWYRQDPGLGLRLIYFSYDVKMKEKGDIPEGYSVSREKKERFSLILESASTNQTSMYLCASSPASQGASNEQFFGPGTRLTVL.

This chain joins TRBV11-3 and TRBJ2-1; D may be TRBD1 (6 bases). From germline, CDR1 is SGHNT and CDR2 YENEEA. The CDR3 runs 16 residues. V gave up 1 base and J gave up 4 bases, with 14 bases separating them. The DNA of the CDR3 is TGTGCCAGCAGCTTAGGGACAGCTTTCCCATACAATGAGCAGTTCTTC. This gives the protein CASSLGTAFPYNEQFF.

The chain uses TRBV5-1 and TRBJ1-1; no clear D gene. Germline values: CDR1 SGHRS, CDR2 YFSETQ. Deletions cut 4 bases from V and 0 bases from J, with 10 bases between. There are 14 residues in the CDR3. The DNA for the CDR3 is TGCGCCAGCAGCCCCGGGAGCTTGAACACTGAAGCTTTCTTT. Translating gives CASSPGSLNTEAFF.